This TCR beta chain appears in the sequencing data of a study of T cell changes during pregnancy in multiple sclerosis. Trimming took off 4 bases at V and 2 bases at J, with 8 bases between the two ends. This CDR3 contains 13 residues. CDR1 SGHAT and CDR2 FQDESV come from the germline V gene (reference sequence). Sequencing was performed with immunoSEQ multiplex PCR; in TCRdb, only in-frame clones are kept and a portion is missing. The repertoire consists of fewer than 65,000 clones, with 93% occurring once and the leading ten covering around 2%. This sample comprised peripheral blood, obtained in the second trimester of pregnancy. The chain has TRBV11-1 and TRBJ2-5; a weak D match, TRBD2 (5 bases). This TCR derives from a female donor with multiple sclerosis, enrolled in a pregnancy study. In DNA, the CDR3 is TGTGCCAGCAGCTACTCGGGGCAAGAGACCCAGTACTTC. This codes for CASSYSGQETQYF.